This T cell receptor (beta chain) was observed in a study of CD8 T cells in Susac syndrome. Random hexamers primed reverse transcription of 0.5 to 1 ug RNA. Each CDR3 protein is one row after TCRdb ran MiXCR on the immunoSEQ multiplex PCR reads. The profile shows 150,000 to 200,000 distinct CDR3 sequences, approximately 94% of them singletons. Findings and limits, study-wide: By the study's own acknowledgment, its TCR sequencing and HLA analysis included relatively few individuals.

Germline V CDR1 and CDR2: LGHDT, YNNKEL (reference sequence). CDR3 length: 16 amino acids. The V and J ends lost 0 bases and 3 bases, in that order; junction bases with no gene match: 3. Negative isolation was applied to CD8+ and CD4+ T cells, and FACS enrichment was applied to TEMRA cells. Remarks on this clonotype: The target antigen is unknown.

This clonotype was obtained from a human donor with multiple sclerosis. This chain connects TRBV3-1 to TRBJ1-3; 9 bases agree with TRBD1. The material sequenced was CD4+ T cells from PBMCs. This CDR3 is CASSQEYRGLGNTIYF. CDR3 nucleotide sequence: TGTGCCAGCAGCCAAGAGTACAGGGGGCTTGGAAACACCATATATTTT.